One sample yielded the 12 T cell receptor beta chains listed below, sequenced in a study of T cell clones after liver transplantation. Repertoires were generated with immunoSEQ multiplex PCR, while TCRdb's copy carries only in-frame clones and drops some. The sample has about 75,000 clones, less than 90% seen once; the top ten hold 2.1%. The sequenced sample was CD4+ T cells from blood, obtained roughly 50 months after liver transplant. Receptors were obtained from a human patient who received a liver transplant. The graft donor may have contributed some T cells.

The chain's CDR3 is CASSSLAGGSVVEQFF. The CDR3 DNA is TGTGCCAGCAGCTCCCTAGCGGGGGGCTCTGTTGTTGAGCAGTTCTTC. This chain connects TRBV7-3 to TRBJ2-1, with 11 bases lining up with TRBD2. CDR3 size: 16 residues. V shed 4 bases, J shed 9 bases, and the junction held 11 bases outside the gene matches. CDR1 and CDR2 from the germline V gene are SGHTA and FQGTGA.

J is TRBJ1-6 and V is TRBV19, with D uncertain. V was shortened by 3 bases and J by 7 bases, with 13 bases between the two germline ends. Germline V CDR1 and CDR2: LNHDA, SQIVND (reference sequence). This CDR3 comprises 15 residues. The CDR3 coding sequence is TGTGCCAGTAGTATCGAAGACCGACCAAATTCACCCCTCCACTTT. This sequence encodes CASSIEDRPNSPLHF.

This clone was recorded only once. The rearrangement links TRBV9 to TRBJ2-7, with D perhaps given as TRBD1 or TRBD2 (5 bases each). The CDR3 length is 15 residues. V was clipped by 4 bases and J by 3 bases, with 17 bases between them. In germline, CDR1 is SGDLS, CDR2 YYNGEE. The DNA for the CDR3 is TGTGCCAGCAGCCCCCGAGAGGGGATCGGCTACGAGCAGTACTTC. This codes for CASSPREGIGYEQYF.

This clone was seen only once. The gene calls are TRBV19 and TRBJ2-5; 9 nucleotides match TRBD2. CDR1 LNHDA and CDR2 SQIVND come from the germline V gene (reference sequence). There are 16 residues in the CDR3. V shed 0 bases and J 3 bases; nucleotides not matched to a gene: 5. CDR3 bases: TGTGCCAGTAGTATAGATTCAATAGCGGGGGAAGAGACCCAGTACTTC. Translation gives CASSIDSIAGEETQYF.

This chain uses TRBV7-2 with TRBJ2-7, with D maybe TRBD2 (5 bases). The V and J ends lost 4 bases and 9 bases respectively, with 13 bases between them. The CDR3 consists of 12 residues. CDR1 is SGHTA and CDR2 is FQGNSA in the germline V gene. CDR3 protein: CASSSSGLGQYF. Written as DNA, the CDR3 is TGTGCCAGCAGCTCTTCCGGACTTGGGCAGTACTTC.

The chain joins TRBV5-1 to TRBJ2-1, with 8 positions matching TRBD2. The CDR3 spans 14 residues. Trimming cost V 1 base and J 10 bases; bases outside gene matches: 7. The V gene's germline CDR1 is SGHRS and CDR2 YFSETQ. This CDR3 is CASSLQRGPSEQFF. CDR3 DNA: TGCGCCAGCAGCTTGCAGCGGGGGCCTTCGGAGCAGTTCTTC.

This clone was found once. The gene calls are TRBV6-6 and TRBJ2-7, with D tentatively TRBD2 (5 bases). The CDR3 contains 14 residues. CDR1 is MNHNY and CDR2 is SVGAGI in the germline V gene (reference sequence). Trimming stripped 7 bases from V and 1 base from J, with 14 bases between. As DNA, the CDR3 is TGTGCCAGCAAGGGAGACAAAGAGTCCTACGAGCAGTACTTC. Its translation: CASKGDKESYEQYF.

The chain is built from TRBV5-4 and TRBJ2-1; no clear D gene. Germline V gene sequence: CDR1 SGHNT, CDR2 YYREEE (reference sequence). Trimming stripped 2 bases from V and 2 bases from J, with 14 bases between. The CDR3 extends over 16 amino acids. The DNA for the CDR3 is TGTGCCAGCAGCTTACGGCGGCCAGGCACCTACAATGAGCAGTTCTTC. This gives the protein CASSLRRPGTYNEQFF.

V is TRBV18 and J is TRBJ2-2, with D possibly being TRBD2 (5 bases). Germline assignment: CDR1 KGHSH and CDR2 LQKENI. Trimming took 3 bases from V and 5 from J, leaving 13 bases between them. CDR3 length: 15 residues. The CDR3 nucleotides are TGTGCCAGCTCACCCGGACTCCTACGAACCGGGGAGCTGTTTTTT. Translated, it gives CASSPGLLRTGELFF. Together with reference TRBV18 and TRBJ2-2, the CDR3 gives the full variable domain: NAGVMQNPRHLVRRRGQEARLRCSPMKGHSHVYWYRQLPEEGLKFMVYLQKENIIDESGMPKERFSAEFPKEGPSILRIQQVVRGDSAAYFCASSPGLLRTGELFFGEGSRLTVL.

The chain's CDR3 is CAWVRRTNEQFF. Here the CDR3 DNA reads TGTGCCTGGGTGAGGCGAACCAATGAGCAGTTCTTC. The rearrangement joins TRBV30 to TRBJ2-1, with D unclear. The germline gives CDR1 GTSNPN, CDR2 SVGIG (reference sequence). The CDR3 loop spans 12 amino acids. V lost 5 bases, J lost 6 bases, and 11 bases lay in between. Using reference TRBV30 and TRBJ2-1 for the parts outside the CDR3, the full variable domain is SQTIHQWPATLVQPVGSPLSLECTVEGTSNPNLYWYRQAAGRGLQLLFYSVGIGQISSEVPQNLSASRPQDRQFILSSKKLLLSDSGFYLCAWVRRTNEQFFGPGTRLTVL.

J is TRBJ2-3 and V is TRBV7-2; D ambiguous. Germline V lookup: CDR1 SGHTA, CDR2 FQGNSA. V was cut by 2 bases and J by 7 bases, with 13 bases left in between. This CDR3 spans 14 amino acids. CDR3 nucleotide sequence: TGTGCCAGCAGCTTAAATCTGGGGAAGTATACGCAGTATTTT. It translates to CASSLNLGKYTQYF.

CDR3 region: CASKRDAETQYF. As DNA, the CDR3 is TGTGCCAGCAAACGGGATGCGGAGACCCAGTACTTC. The chain has TRBV2 and TRBJ2-5, with a weak D call TRBD2 (5 bases). CDR3 length equals 12 residues. In germline, CDR1 is SNHLY, CDR2 FYNNEI. Trimming left V 7 bases short and J 5 bases short, with 11 bases between.